This passage covers 5 T cell receptor beta chains from one sample sequenced in a study of blood T cell repertoires in COVID-19. Some clones are missing from TCRdb's copy, which holds only in-frame ones; the method was immunoSEQ multiplex PCR. Among under 300,000 clones listed, around 79% were seen once. Sequenced material: peripheral blood. The receptors shown here come from a woman at least 80 years old with acute or convalescent COVID-19.

A word on this clone: A much larger clone differs by one base, so this may be a read error. The chain couples TRBV11-2 to TRBJ2-7; 13 nucleotides line up with TRBD2. V shed 5 bases, J shed 4 bases, and the junction held 2 bases outside the gene matches. Germline assignment: CDR1 SGHAT and CDR2 FQNNGV. The CDR3 has 14 amino acids. For the CDR3, the DNA is TGTGCCAGCAGCGCGACTAGCGGGGGGTACGAGCAGTACTTC. Amino acids: CASSATSGGYEQYF.

The CDR3 nucleotides are TGTGCCAGCAGTAGGGGACAGGGGATATATGAGCAGTTCTTC. The encoded protein is CASSRGQGIYEQFF. The rearrangement uses TRBV5-8 and TRBJ2-1; 10 nucleotides align to TRBD1. The CDR3 is 14 amino acids. The junction had 7 bases not matched to a gene; V was cut back by 5 bases and J by 8 bases. CDR1 and CDR2 (germline): SGHTS, YDEGEE.

This clone has only a few counts. The chain carries TRBV4-3 and TRBJ2-1, with 7 bases that match TRBD1. V was pared by 1 base and J by 3 bases, with 12 bases of the junction left unmatched. The germline V gene has CDR1 LGHNA and CDR2 YSLEER. This CDR3 has 18 amino acids. The CDR3 region is CASSQGWDDRVYYNEQFF. The CDR3 DNA reads as TGCGCCAGCAGCCAAGGGTGGGATGACAGGGTTTACTACAATGAGCAGTTCTTC.

This sequence joins TRBV9 and TRBJ2-5; 9 nucleotides line up with TRBD2. Germline V gene data show CDR1 as SGDLS and CDR2 as YYNGEE. CDR3 size: 15 residues. V was pared by 6 bases and J by 5 bases, with 11 bases of the junction left unmatched. The CDR3 DNA sequence: TGTGCCAGCACCCAGGGCGGGAGGGCCAGGGAGACCCAGTACTTC. It encodes CASTQGGRARETQYF.

The rearrangement links TRBV6-6 to TRBJ1-1; no clear D. V was cut by 0 bases and J by 5 bases, with 16 bases left in between. The CDR3 consists of 16 residues. In germline, CDR1 is MNHNY, CDR2 SVGAGI (reference sequence). This chain's CDR3 is CASSYSSFGFTTEAFF. Written as DNA, the CDR3 is TGTGCCAGCAGTTACTCGAGTTTCGGGTTTACGACTGAAGCTTTCTTT.